This TCR beta chain was documented in a study of shared clonotypes between healthy human individuals. General study results and limits: Sampling used blood alone; tissue repertoires probably differ. Non-shared clonotypes were found to have lower generation probabilities than the clonotypes that were shared by all four of the sorted-subset donors.

The study drew all its donors from Caucasian adults living in Nashville, Tennessee. Profiled with immunoSEQ multiplex PCR; TCRdb holds only in-frame clones, not every one. The sample lists roughly 1.5 million clones; approximately 98% were seen once. The CDR3 totals 16 residues. The germline gives CDR1 SGHTA, CDR2 FQGTGA. V was pared by 4 bases and J by 7 bases, with 20 bases between. On this clone itself: Antigen unknown.

Sequenced: naive CD4+ T cells sorted from blood. Subset meaning: CD45RA+ positively selected. The rearrangement uses TRBV7-3 and TRBJ2-1; D is possibly TRBD1 (6 bases). The sequence was collected from a man younger than 40 in good health. The CDR3 DNA reads TGTGCCAGCAGCTCTCAAGCCGTGGCAGGGGTGAATGAGCAGTTCTTC. Its translation: CASSSQAVAGVNEQFF.